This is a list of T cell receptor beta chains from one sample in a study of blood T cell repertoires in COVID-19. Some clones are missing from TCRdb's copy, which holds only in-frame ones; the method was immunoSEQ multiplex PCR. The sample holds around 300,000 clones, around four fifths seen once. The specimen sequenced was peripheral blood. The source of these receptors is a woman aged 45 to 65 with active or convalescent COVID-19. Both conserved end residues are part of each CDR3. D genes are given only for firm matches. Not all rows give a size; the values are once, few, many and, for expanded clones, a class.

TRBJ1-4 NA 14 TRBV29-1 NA CSGVGSATNEKLFF TGCAGCGGCGTCGGCAGCGCAACTAATGAAAAACTGTTTTTT
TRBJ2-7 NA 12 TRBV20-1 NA CSASRGSNEQYF TGCAGTGCTAGTAGGGGTTCCAACGAGCAGTACTTC
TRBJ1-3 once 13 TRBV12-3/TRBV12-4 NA CASSLTGGNTIYF TGTGCCAGCAGTCTTACAGGGGGAAACACCATATATTTT
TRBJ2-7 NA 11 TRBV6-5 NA CASGVGYEQYF TGTGCCAGTGGAGTCGGTTACGAGCAGTACTTC
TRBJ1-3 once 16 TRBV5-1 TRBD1 CASSLDGTASGSTIYF TGCGCCAGCAGCTTGGATGGGACAGCCTCTGGAAGCACCATATATTTT
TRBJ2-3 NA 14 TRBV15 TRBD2 CATSAGVAWDTQYF TGTGCCACCAGCGCGGGAGTAGCTTGGGATACGCAGTATTTT
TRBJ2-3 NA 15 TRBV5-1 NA CASSLEGGGTDTQYF TGCGCCAGCAGCCTGGAAGGGGGGGGGACAGATACGCAGTATTTT
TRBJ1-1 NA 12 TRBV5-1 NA CASSLEGEGAFF TGCGCCAGCAGCTTGGAGGGTGAGGGTGCTTTCTTT
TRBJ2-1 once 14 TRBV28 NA CASIAAEPGDEQFF TGTGCCAGCATAGCGGCTGAGCCTGGCGATGAGCAGTTCTTC
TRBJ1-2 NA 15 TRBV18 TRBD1 CASSPPGQGVDGYTF TGTGCCAGCTCACCACCGGGACAGGGAGTCGATGGCTACACCTTC
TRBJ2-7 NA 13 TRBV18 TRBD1 CASSPIGQGEQYF TGTGCCAGCTCTCCCATCGGACAGGGCGAGCAGTACTTC
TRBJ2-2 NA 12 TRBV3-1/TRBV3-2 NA CASSQRAGELFF TGTGCCAGCAGCCAGCGGGCCGGGGAGCTGTTTTTT
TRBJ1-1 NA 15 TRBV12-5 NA CASARRDFPNTEAFF TGTGCTAGTGCCCGGCGGGACTTCCCGAACACTGAAGCTTTCTTT
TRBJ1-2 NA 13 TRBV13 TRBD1 CASTRQGQSGYTF TGTGCCAGCACCCGACAGGGTCAAAGTGGCTACACCTTC
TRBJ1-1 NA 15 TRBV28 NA CASRIPGSPWTEAFF TGTGCCAGCAGGATACCAGGGTCGCCTTGGACTGAAGCTTTCTTT
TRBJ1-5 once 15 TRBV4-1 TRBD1 CASSQTGTVNQPQHF TGCGCCAGCAGCCAGACCGGGACAGTTAATCAGCCCCAGCATTTT
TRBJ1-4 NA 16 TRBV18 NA CASSANRRGTNEKLFF TGTGCCAGCTCAGCCAACAGGCGGGGGACTAATGAAAAACTGTTTTTT
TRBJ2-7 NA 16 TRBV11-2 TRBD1 CASSGAGTGGIYEQYF TGTGCCAGCAGCGGGGCCGGGACAGGGGGCATCTACGAGCAGTACTTC
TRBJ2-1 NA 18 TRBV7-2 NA CASSLGAVASRSYNEQFF TGTGCCAGCAGCTTAGGGGCAGTCGCTTCACGATCCTACAATGAGCAGTTCTTC
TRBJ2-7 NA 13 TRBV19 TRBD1 CASGNRGSYEQYF TGTGCCAGTGGTAACAGGGGCTCCTACGAGCAGTACTTC
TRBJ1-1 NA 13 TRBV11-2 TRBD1 CASSPTGSTEAFF TGTGCCAGCAGTCCGACAGGGTCCACTGAAGCTTTCTTT
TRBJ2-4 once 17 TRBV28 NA CASGLEGRPFKINIQYF TGTGCCAGCGGACTTGAGGGGAGGCCCTTCAAGATAAACATTCAGTACTTC
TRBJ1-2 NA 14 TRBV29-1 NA CSVEEGADNYGYTF TGCAGCGTTGAAGAGGGGGCCGATAACTATGGCTACACCTTC
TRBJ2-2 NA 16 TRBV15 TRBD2 CATSRGGLGNTGELFF TGTGCCACCAGCAGAGGGGGACTAGGGAACACCGGGGAGCTGTTTTTT
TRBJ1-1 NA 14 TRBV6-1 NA CASSESAGGTEAFF TGTGCCAGCAGTGAATCTGCGGGTGGCACTGAAGCTTTCTTT
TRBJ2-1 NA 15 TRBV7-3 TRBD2 CASSLTSGRSDEQFF TGTGCCAGCAGCTTAACGAGCGGGAGAAGCGATGAGCAGTTCTTC
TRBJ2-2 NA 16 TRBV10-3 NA CAIRAMGLGYTGELFF TGTGCCATCCGGGCCATGGGACTGGGGTACACCGGGGAGCTGTTTTTT
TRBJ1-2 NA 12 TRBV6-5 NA CANPPQGQGYTF TGTGCCAACCCCCCCCAGGGGCAAGGCTACACCTTC
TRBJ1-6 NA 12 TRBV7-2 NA CASSTGNSPLHF TGTGCCAGCAGCACAGGGAATTCACCCCTCCACTTT
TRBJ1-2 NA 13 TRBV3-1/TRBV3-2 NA CASSQSIWAGYTF TGTGCCAGCAGTCAGTCGATTTGGGCCGGCTACACCTTC
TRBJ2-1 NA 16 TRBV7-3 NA CASSRVFSSSYNEQFF TGTGCCAGCAGCCGAGTTTTTAGTAGCTCCTACAATGAGCAGTTCTTC
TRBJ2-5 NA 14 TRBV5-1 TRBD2 CASSPERGGETQYF TGCGCCAGCAGCCCGGAGCGGGGGGGAGAGACCCAGTACTTC
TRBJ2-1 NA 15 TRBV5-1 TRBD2 CASSGLAGVSNEQFF TGCGCCAGCTCCGGACTAGCGGGAGTGTCGAATGAGCAGTTCTTC
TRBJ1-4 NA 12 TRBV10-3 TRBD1 CATQGTDEKLFF TGTGCCACACAGGGGACCGATGAAAAACTGTTTTTT
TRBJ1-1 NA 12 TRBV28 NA CASSFMNTEAFF TGTGCCAGCAGTTTTATGAACACTGAAGCTTTCTTT
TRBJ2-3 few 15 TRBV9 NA CASSVGLLSPDTQYF TGTGCCAGCAGCGTAGGCCTACTAAGTCCAGATACGCAGTATTTT
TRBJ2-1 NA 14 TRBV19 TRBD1 CASSIFDRGNEQFF TGTGCCAGTAGCATCTTCGACAGGGGCAATGAGCAGTTCTTC
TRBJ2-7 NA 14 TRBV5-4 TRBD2 CASSSLAGDDEQYF TGTGCCAGCAGCTCCCTAGCGGGAGACGACGAGCAGTACTTC
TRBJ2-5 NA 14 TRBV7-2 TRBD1 CASSPNRGKETQYF TGTGCCAGCAGCCCTAACAGGGGCAAAGAGACCCAGTACTTC
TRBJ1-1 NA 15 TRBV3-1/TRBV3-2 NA CASSQDVGDSTEAFF TGTGCCAGCAGCCAAGACGTAGGCGACAGCACTGAAGCTTTCTTT
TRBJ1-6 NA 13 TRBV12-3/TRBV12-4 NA CASSFSRDSPLHF TGTGCCAGCAGTTTCAGCAGGGATTCACCCCTCCACTTT
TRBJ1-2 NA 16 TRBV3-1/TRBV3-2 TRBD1 CASSQDRDRRFYGYTF TGTGCCAGCAGCCAAGATAGGGACAGGCGGTTCTATGGCTACACCTTC
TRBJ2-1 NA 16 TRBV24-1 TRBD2 CATSGSLAGSYNEQFF TGTGCCACCAGTGGTAGCCTAGCGGGATCCTACAATGAGCAGTTCTTC
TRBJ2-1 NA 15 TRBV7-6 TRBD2 CASSLAGGPYNEQFF TGTGCCAGCAGCCTAGCGGGAGGGCCCTACAATGAGCAGTTCTTC